These T cell receptor beta chains were read from a single sample in a study of blood T cell repertoires in COVID-19. Libraries were prepared by immunoSEQ multiplex PCR; TCRdb keeps only in-frame clonotypes and omits some of them. The data show 45,000 or so clones, more than 85% seen once. Sequences were obtained from peripheral blood. The source of these receptors is a man between 40 and 49 years old with active COVID-19. Both conserved end residues are part of each CDR3. Fields, in order: clone size, V gene, D gene, J gene, CDR3 length, CDR3 protein, CDR3 DNA. D genes are given only for firm matches. Some rows mark clone size as missing; the rest say once, few, many or name a class of expanded clone.

>.|TRBV19|.|TRBJ1-2|15
CASILGATSNYGYTF
TGTGCCAGTATCTTAGGGGCGACATCTAACTATGGCTACACCTTC
>once|TRBV30|TRBD1|TRBJ1-4|14
CAWLRQGSNEKLFF
TGTGCCTGGCTAAGACAGGGGTCTAATGAAAAACTGTTTTTT
>.|TRBV24-1|.|TRBJ2-3|13
CATRDLNTDTQYF
TGTGCCACCAGGGACTTAAACACAGATACGCAGTATTTT
>few|TRBV27|.|TRBJ1-5|13
CASGQMSRQPQHF
TGTGCCAGCGGACAGATGTCACGTCAGCCCCAGCATTTT
>.|TRBV11-2|.|TRBJ2-3|19
CASSSPRSLEGTSTDTQYF
TGTGCCAGCAGCTCCCCCAGGAGCCTTGAGGGGACTAGCACAGATACGCAGTATTTT
>.|TRBV5-1|TRBD2|TRBJ2-4|17
CASSWGLAGGSKNIQYF
TGCGCCAGCAGCTGGGGACTAGCGGGAGGGAGCAAAAACATTCAGTACTTC
>.|TRBV30|TRBD1|TRBJ2-7|17
CAWTLPGQAGGRYEQYF
TGTGCCTGGACCCTGCCGGGACAGGCCGGCGGGCGGTACGAGCAGTACTTC
>few|TRBV7-6|.|TRBJ2-7|15
CASSLAQLSSYEQYF
TGTGCCAGCAGCTTAGCGCAACTGAGCTCCTACGAGCAGTACTTC
>.|TRBV19|.|TRBJ1-5|16
CASIDIGGASNQPQHF
TGTGCCAGTATCGATATAGGGGGGGCCAGCAATCAGCCCCAGCATTTT
>once|TRBV28|TRBD1|TRBJ1-3|15
CASKSDRGSGNTIYF
TGTGCCAGCAAATCCGACAGGGGGTCAGGAAACACCATATATTTT
>few|TRBV12-2|.|TRBJ2-7|16
CASRSAPTGISYEQYF
TGTGCAAGTCGCTCCGCCCCCACAGGGATCTCCTACGAGCAGTACTTC
>.|TRBV7-6|.|TRBJ2-7|14
CASSLGQGGYEQYF
TGTGCCAGCAGCTTAGGGCAGGGGGGCTACGAGCAGTACTTC
>.|TRBV10-3|TRBD1|TRBJ2-7|16
CAIRPGTGKKAYEQYF
TGTGCCATCAGACCCGGGACAGGGAAGAAAGCCTACGAGCAGTACTTC
>.|TRBV19|.|TRBJ2-7|14
CASSGGPPRYEQYF
TGTGCCAGTAGCGGCGGGCCACCGAGGTACGAGCAGTACTTC
>.|TRBV6-6|.|TRBJ2-2|16
CASAIGGGVNTGELFF
TGTGCCAGCGCGATTGGGGGGGGCGTGAACACCGGGGAGCTGTTTTTT
>.|TRBV7-9|TRBD2|TRBJ2-3|17
CASSLHGLALSGDTQYF
TGTGCCAGCAGCCTCCACGGACTAGCTCTTAGTGGAGATACGCAGTATTTT
>.|TRBV5-4|.|TRBJ1-1|13
CASPRSLNTEAFF
TGTGCCAGCCCTCGGTCCCTGAACACTGAAGCTTTCTTT
>once|TRBV27|TRBD2|TRBJ2-7|18
CASSSKTRLAGVEYEQYF
TGTGCCAGCAGTTCCAAAACCCGACTAGCGGGAGTGGAGTACGAGCAGTACTTC